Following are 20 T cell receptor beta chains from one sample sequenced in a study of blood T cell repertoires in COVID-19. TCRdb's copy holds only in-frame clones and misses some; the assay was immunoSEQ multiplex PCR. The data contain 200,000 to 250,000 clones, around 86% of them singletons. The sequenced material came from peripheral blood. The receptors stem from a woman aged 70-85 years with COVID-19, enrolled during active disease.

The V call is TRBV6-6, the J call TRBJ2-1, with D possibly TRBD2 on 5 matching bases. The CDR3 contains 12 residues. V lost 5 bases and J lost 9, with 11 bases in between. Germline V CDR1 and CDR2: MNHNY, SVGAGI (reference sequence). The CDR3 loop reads CASSQGRSEQFF. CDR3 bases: TGTGCCAGCAGTCAAGGGAGAAGTGAGCAGTTCTTC.

CDR3 coding DNA: TGTGCCAGCAGCTTAGTGGATAGCGGGAGCTCCTACGAGCAGTACTTC. This codes for CASSLVDSGSSYEQYF. The chain carries TRBV7-2 and TRBJ2-7, with TRBD2 identical over 9 bases. Germline V gene sequence: CDR1 SGHTA, CDR2 FQGNSA. J gave up 0 bases and V 1 base, and 4 bases lay outside the gene matches. The CDR3 consists of 16 residues.

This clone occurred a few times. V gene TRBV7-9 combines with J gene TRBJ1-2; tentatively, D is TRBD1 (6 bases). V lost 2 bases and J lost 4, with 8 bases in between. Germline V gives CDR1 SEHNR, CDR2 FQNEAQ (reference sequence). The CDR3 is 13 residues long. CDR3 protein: CASSLIQGYGYTF. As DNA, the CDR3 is TGTGCCAGCAGCTTAATACAGGGCTATGGCTACACCTTC.

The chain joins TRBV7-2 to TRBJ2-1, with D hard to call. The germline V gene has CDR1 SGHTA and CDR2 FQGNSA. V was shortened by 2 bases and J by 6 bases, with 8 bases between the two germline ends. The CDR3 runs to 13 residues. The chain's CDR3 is CASSLSRINEQFF. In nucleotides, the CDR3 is TGTGCCAGCAGCTTAAGTAGAATCAATGAGCAGTTCTTC.

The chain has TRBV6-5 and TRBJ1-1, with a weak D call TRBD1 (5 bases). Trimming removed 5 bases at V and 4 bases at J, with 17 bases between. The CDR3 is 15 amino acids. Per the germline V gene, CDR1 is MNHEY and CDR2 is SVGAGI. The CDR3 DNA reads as TGTGCCAGCAGTCCTCCGGGACTCAGGAGCACTGAAGCTTTCTTT. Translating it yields CASSPPGLRSTEAFF.

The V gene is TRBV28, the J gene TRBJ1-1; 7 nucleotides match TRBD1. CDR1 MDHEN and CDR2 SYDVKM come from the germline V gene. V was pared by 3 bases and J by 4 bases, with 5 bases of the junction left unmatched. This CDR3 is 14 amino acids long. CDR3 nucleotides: TGTGCCAGCAGTTTCACAGGGGTGAGCACTGAAGCTTTCTTT. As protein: CASSFTGVSTEAFF.

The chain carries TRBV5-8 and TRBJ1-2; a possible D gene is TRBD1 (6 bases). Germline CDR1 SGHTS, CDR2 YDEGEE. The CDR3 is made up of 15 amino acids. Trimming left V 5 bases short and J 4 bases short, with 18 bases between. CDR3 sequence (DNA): TGTGCCAGCAGTTATTCCGGGACAATAAGCTATGGCTACACCTTC. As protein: CASSYSGTISYGYTF. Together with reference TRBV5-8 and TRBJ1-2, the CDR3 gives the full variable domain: EAGVTQSPTHLIKTRGQQATLRCSPISGHTSVYWYQQALGLGLQFLLWYDEGEERNRGNFPPRFSGRQFPNYSSELNVNALELEDSALYLCASSYSGTISYGYTFGSGTRLTVV.

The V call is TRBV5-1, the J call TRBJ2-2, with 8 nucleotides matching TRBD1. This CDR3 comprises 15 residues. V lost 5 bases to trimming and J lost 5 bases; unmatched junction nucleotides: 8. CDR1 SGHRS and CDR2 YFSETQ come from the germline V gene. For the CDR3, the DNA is TGCGCCAGCAGTTCCGGGACAGGACGGACCGGGGAGCTGTTTTTT. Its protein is CASSSGTGRTGELFF.

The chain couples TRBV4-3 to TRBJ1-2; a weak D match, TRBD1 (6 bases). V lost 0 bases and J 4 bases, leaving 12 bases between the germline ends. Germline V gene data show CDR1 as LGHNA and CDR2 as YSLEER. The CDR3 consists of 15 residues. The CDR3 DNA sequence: TGCGCCAGCAGCCAAGAATTGGGGGCCATCTATGGCTACACCTTC. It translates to CASSQELGAIYGYTF.

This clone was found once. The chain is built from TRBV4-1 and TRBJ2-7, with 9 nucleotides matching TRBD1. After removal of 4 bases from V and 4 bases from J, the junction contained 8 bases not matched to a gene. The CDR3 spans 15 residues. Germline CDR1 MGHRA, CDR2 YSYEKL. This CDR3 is CASSRDRGFSYEQYF. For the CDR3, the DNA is TGCGCCAGCAGCCGAGACAGGGGGTTCTCGTACGAGCAGTACTTC.

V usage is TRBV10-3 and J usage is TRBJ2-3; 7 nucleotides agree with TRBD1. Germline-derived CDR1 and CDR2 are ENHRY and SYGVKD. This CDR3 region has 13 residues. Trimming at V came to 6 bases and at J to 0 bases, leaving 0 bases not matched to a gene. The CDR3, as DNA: TGTGCCATCAGGGACAGGAGCACAGATACGCAGTATTTT. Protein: CAIRDRSTDTQYF.

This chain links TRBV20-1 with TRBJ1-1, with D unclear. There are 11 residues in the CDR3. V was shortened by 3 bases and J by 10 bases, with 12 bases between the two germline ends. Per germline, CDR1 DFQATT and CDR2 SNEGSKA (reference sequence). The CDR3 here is CSASGALAAFF. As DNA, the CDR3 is TGCAGTGCTAGTGGTGCTCTGGCAGCTTTCTTT.

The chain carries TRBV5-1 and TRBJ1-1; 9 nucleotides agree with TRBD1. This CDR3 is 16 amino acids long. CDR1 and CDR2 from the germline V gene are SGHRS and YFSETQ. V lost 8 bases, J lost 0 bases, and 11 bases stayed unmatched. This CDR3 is CARRTGGSKMNTEAFF. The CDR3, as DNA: TGCGCCAGACGCACAGGGGGCAGTAAGATGAACACTGAAGCTTTCTTT. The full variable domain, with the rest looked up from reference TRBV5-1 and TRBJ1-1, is KAGVTQTPRYLIKTRGQQVTLSCSPISGHRSVSWYQQTPGQGLQFLFEYFSETQRNKGNFPGRFSGRQFSNSRSEMNVSTLELGDSALYLCARRTGGSKMNTEAFFGQGTRLTVV.

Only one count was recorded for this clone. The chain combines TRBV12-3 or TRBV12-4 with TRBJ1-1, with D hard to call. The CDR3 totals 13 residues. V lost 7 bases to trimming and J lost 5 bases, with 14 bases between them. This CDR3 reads CASNPWGGTEAFF. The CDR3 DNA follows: TGTGCCAGCAATCCCTGGGGAGGGACTGAAGCTTTCTTT.

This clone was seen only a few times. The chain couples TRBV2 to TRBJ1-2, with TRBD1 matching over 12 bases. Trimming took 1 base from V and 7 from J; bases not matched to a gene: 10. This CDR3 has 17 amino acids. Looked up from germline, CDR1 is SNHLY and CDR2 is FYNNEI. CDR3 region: CASSEGGRDRGRGGYTF. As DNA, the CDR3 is TGTGCCAGCAGTGAAGGAGGGCGGGACAGGGGGCGCGGTGGCTACACCTTC.

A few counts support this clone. For the CDR3, the DNA is TGTGCTAGTGGTCCGGGACAGGGGGTAGCAGATACGCAGTATTTT. Protein sequence: CASGPGQGVADTQYF. The chain has TRBV12-5 and TRBJ2-3; 11 bases fit TRBD1. V dropped 5 bases and J dropped 4; count of bases not matched to a gene: 5. The CDR3 is 15 amino acids. Germline CDR1 is LGHNT and CDR2 is FRNRAP.

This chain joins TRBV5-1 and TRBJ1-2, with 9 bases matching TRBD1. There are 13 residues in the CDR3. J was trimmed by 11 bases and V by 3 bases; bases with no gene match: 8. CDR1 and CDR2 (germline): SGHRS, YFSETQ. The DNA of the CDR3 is TGCGCCAGCAGCTCAAGTCCCGGGACAGGGTACACCTTC. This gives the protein CASSSSPGTGYTF.

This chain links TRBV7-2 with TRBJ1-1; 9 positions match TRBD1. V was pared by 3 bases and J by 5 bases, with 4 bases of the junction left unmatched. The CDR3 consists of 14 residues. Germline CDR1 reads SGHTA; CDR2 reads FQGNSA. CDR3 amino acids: CASSLGTGFTEAFF. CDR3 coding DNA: TGTGCCAGCAGCTTGGGGACAGGGTTTACTGAAGCTTTCTTT.

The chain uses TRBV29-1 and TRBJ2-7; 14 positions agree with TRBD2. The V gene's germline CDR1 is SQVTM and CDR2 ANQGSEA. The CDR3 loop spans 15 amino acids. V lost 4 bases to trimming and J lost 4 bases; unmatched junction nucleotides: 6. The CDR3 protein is CSVASGTSGGYEQYF. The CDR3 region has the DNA TGCAGCGTTGCAAGTGGGACTAGCGGGGGATACGAGCAGTACTTC.

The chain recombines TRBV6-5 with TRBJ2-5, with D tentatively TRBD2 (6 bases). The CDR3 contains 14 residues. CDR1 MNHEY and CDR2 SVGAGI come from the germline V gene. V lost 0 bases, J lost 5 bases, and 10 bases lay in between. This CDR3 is CASSYSTGRETQYF. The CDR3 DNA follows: TGTGCCAGCAGTTACTCGACGGGGAGGGAGACCCAGTACTTC.